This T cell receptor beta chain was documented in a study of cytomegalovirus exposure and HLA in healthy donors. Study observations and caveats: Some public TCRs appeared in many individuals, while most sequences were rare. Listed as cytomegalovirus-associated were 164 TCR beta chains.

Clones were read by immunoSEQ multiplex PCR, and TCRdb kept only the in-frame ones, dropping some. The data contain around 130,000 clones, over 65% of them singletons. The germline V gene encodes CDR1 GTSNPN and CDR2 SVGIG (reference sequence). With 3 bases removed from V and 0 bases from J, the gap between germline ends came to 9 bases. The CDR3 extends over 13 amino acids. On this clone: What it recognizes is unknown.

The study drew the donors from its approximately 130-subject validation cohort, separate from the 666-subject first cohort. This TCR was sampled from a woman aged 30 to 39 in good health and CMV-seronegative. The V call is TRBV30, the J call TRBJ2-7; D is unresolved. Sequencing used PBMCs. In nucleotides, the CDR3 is TGTGCCTGGAGCGGCGGCAGCTCCTACGAGCAGTACTTC. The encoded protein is CAWSGGSSYEQYF. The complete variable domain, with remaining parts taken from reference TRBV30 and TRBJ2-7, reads SQTIHQWPATLVQPVGSPLSLECTVEGTSNPNLYWYRQAAGRGLQLLFYSVGIGQISSEVPQNLSASRPQDRQFILSSKKLLLSDSGFYLCAWSGGSSYEQYFGPGTRLTVT.